The next 24 T cell receptor beta chains were all read from a single sample in a study of blood T cell repertoires in COVID-19. Profiling relied on immunoSEQ multiplex PCR, and the TCRdb table lists in-frame clones only, not all of them. Of about 120,000 clones detected, around three quarters appear once; the ten largest clones hold approximately 4.2%. Sample: peripheral blood. The receptor source for this set is a woman of 80 years or more with acute or convalescent COVID-19.

This chain joins TRBV20-1 and TRBJ2-2; TRBD2 matches at 9 bases. The germline gives CDR1 DFQATT, CDR2 SNEGSKA (reference sequence). This CDR3 region has 18 residues. With V trimmed by 3 bases and J by 1 base, 12 bases remained unmatched. The CDR3 region is CSASSAGGRRVNTGELFF. The CDR3 bases are TGCAGTGCTAGTTCAGCGGGGGGTCGTAGAGTGAACACCGGGGAGCTGTTTTTT.

This clone occurred a few times. The V call is TRBV7-2, the J call TRBJ1-1; D not certain. Trimming took 4 bases from V and 0 from J, leaving 9 bases between them. Per the germline V gene, CDR1 is SGHTA and CDR2 is FQGNSA. The CDR3 runs to 14 residues. CDR3 in DNA: TGTGCCAGCAGCTCCCATCCCCTGAACACTGAAGCTTTCTTT. Its protein product is CASSSHPLNTEAFF.

This clone was detected only once. The rearrangement joins TRBV5-1 to TRBJ2-3; 7 bases map to TRBD2. J lost 0 bases, V lost 2 bases, and 6 bases had no gene match. Germline V gives CDR1 SGHRS, CDR2 YFSETQ. The CDR3 runs to 16 residues. CDR3 sequence reads: CASSFQGGISTDTQYF. In DNA, the CDR3 is TGCGCCAGCAGCTTCCAGGGAGGGATAAGCACAGATACGCAGTATTTT.

The rearrangement links TRBV3-1 (or the pseudogene TRBV3-2) to TRBJ2-1, with 7 bases fitting TRBD1. J gave up 9 bases and V 1 base, and 6 bases lay outside the gene matches. This CDR3 contains 14 residues. Germline CDR1 LGHDT, CDR2 YNNKEL (reference sequence). CDR3 sequence (DNA): TGTGCCAGCAGCCAAGCGAACAGGGGTAGTGAGCAGTTCTTC. Translating gives CASSQANRGSEQFF.

The gene calls are TRBV2 and TRBJ1-3, with D possibly TRBD1 on 6 matching bases. V dropped 4 bases and J dropped 0 bases, with 16 bases sitting between them. Per the germline V gene, CDR1 is SNHLY and CDR2 is FYNNEI. CDR3 length equals 17 residues. The CDR3 loop reads CASSAKGGLYSGNTIYF. CDR3 nucleotide sequence: TGTGCCAGCAGTGCAAAGGGGGGGCTCTACTCTGGAAACACCATATATTTT.

Details on this clone: Germline is not matched at one junction end, which may reflect a read error. The rearrangement joins TRBV3-1 (or the pseudogene TRBV3-2) to TRBJ1-3, with 7 bases matching TRBD1. The germline CDR1 and CDR2 sequences are LGHDT and YNNKEL (reference sequence). This CDR3 has 12 amino acids. CDR3 protein: CASSQTSTGLNF. In DNA form, the CDR3 reads TGTGCCAGCAGCCAGACCTCGACAGGGTTAAATTTT.

The chain's CDR3 is CASSQEGQVQWVEKLFF. The CDR3 bases are TGCGCCAGCAGCCAAGAGGGACAAGTCCAATGGGTTGAAAAACTGTTTTTT. V and J are TRBV4-3 and TRBJ1-4; D is perhaps TRBD1 (6 bases). V lost 0 bases and J lost 7, with 18 bases in between. The length of the CDR3 is 17 residues. CDR1 and CDR2 (germline): LGHNA, YSLEER.

This clone was seen once. The chain links TRBV11-2 to TRBJ2-3; TRBD2 might be the D (6 bases). Between the trimmed V and J ends, which lost 2 bases and 2 bases, there was a span of 11 bases. Germline CDR1 is SGHAT and CDR2 is FQNNGV. The CDR3 sequence is 15 residues long. The chain's CDR3 is CASSLTAGSTDTQYF. The DNA for the CDR3 is TGTGCCAGCAGCTTAACCGCGGGATCCACAGATACGCAGTATTTT.

This sequence joins TRBV18 and TRBJ2-3, with 15 bases lining up with TRBD2. Losses at the gene ends were 0 bases for V and 5 bases for J; bases not matched to a gene: 6. CDR1 is KGHSH and CDR2 is LQKENI in the germline V gene. The CDR3 consists of 18 residues. The CDR3 DNA reads as TGTGCCAGCTCACCACCGGGACTAGCGGGGGGCCGGGGAGATACGCAGTATTTT. Its translation: CASSPPGLAGGRGDTQYF.

This clone came up a few times. The rearrangement joins TRBV7-6 to TRBJ1-2, with a weak D call TRBD1 (6 bases). This CDR3 is built from 13 residues. CDR1 SGHVS and CDR2 FNYEAQ come from the germline V gene. V lost 1 base and J 7 bases, leaving 10 bases between the germline ends. The CDR3 nucleotides are TGTGCCAGCAGCTTAGAAAGGGGGGGTGGCTACACCTTC. Protein: CASSLERGGGYTF.

Written as DNA, the CDR3 is TGTGCCAGCAGTGGACAGGGGGTGGGCTACGAGCAGTACTTC. It encodes CASSGQGVGYEQYF. The chain couples TRBV2 to TRBJ2-7; 9 nucleotides line up with TRBD1. The germline CDR1 and CDR2 sequences are SNHLY and FYNNEI. There are 14 residues in the CDR3. V was pared by 4 bases and J by 3 bases, with 4 bases of the junction left unmatched.

This CDR3 is CASSPTGGNFAGELFF. The CDR3 DNA reads as TGTGCCAGTAGTCCGACAGGGGGCAATTTCGCCGGGGAGCTGTTTTTT. The chain is built from TRBV19 and TRBJ2-2, with 10 positions matching TRBD1. V lost 5 bases and J lost 6; bases outside the gene matches: 9. The germline V gene encodes CDR1 LNHDA and CDR2 SQIVND (reference sequence). The CDR3 extends over 16 amino acids.

The table lists this clone with a few counts. The gene calls are TRBV7-9 and TRBJ1-2; TRBD1 matches 8 bases. The germline V gene has CDR1 SEHNR and CDR2 FQNEAQ (reference sequence). With V trimmed by 2 bases and J by 10 bases, 9 bases remained unmatched. The CDR3 spans 14 residues. This chain's CDR3 is CASSLTGNRGIYTF. CDR3 in DNA: TGTGCCAGCAGCTTAACGGGGAACAGGGGGATCTACACCTTC.

The chain combines TRBV28 with TRBJ1-6, with D perhaps TRBD1 (5 bases). The V end was cut by 5 bases, the J end by 6 bases, with 20 bases between. The CDR3 has 17 amino acids. Germline assignment: CDR1 MDHEN and CDR2 SYDVKM. CDR3 nucleotide sequence: TGTGCCAGCAGTACGCCCTATTACCAGGGTTTTAATTCACCCCTCCACTTT. It encodes CASSTPYYQGFNSPLHF.

The count of this clone is one. The chain joins TRBV5-1 to TRBJ2-7, with 9 positions matching TRBD1. Per the germline V gene, CDR1 is SGHRS and CDR2 is YFSETQ. The V gene end was trimmed by 4 bases and the J gene end by 4 bases; junction bases not matched to a gene: 9. This CDR3 is 15 amino acids long. The CDR3 sequence is CASSHGQGLGYEQYF. The CDR3 bases are TGCGCCAGCAGCCACGGACAGGGGCTGGGATACGAGCAGTACTTC.

This chain connects TRBV2 to TRBJ1-6; D unclear. Germline V gene sequence: CDR1 SNHLY, CDR2 FYNNEI. The CDR3 runs to 12 residues. V was clipped by 2 bases and J by 11 bases, with 7 bases between them. The CDR3 DNA reads TGTGCCAGCAGTGAAATTGCGGCACCCCTCCACTTT. Protein: CASSEIAAPLHF.

The V call is TRBV3-1 (or the pseudogene TRBV3-2), the J call TRBJ2-7, with 8 positions matching TRBD2. The CDR3 runs 15 residues. The ends lost 3 bases at V and 3 bases at J; junction bases unmatched: 7. The V gene's germline CDR1 is LGHDT and CDR2 YNNKEL (reference sequence). The CDR3 sequence is CASSHPSGGGYEQYF. Written as DNA, the CDR3 is TGTGCCAGCAGCCACCCGAGCGGGGGCGGCTACGAGCAGTACTTC.

This clone was recorded only once. The rearrangement uses TRBV7-3 and TRBJ2-7, with 7 bases lining up with TRBD1. This CDR3 contains 14 residues. The germline gives CDR1 SGHTA, CDR2 FQGTGA. J gave up 7 bases and V 1 base, and 7 bases lay outside the gene matches. The CDR3 spells CASSLNTGVGEQYF. The CDR3 DNA reads TGTGCCAGCAGCTTAAATACAGGGGTTGGAGAGCAGTACTTC.

The V call is TRBV24-1, the J call TRBJ1-5; no clear D gene. V dropped 5 bases and J dropped 5 bases, with 15 bases sitting between them. The CDR3 has 15 residues. The germline gives CDR1 KGHDR, CDR2 SFDVKD. DNA for the CDR3: TGTGCCACCAGTGCCCCATCCGAGGGAGATCAGCCCCAGCATTTT. This codes for CATSAPSEGDQPQHF.

Comment on this clone: Other DNA variants within this sample encode the same CDR3. The CDR3 DNA reads as TGTGCCACCAGTGACCCCGGACAGGGGACAGATACGCAGTATTTT. This codes for CATSDPGQGTDTQYF. The V call is TRBV24-1, the J call TRBJ2-3, with TRBD1 matching 9 bases. Germline CDR1 reads KGHDR; CDR2 reads SFDVKD. V dropped 4 bases and J dropped 3; count of bases not matched to a gene: 4. This CDR3 region has 15 residues.

This chain joins TRBV27 and TRBJ1-1, with 7 bases lining up with TRBD1. Germline V gene data show CDR1 as MNHEY and CDR2 as SMNVEV (reference sequence). The CDR3 is 14 residues long. The V and J ends lost 7 bases and 7 bases, in that order; junction bases with no gene match: 12. CDR3 DNA sequence: TGTGCCAGCAATCTTAGGCAGGGGGTCGGTGAAGCTTTCTTT. As protein: CASNLRQGVGEAFF.

This clone has only one observation. This chain joins TRBV7-9 and TRBJ1-2, with 8 bases that match TRBD1. From germline, CDR1 is SEHNR and CDR2 FQNEAQ (reference sequence). CDR3 length equals 14 residues. The ends lost 2 bases at V and 6 bases at J; junction bases unmatched: 5. The CDR3 region has the DNA TGTGCCAGCAGCTTAAGGCAGGGGGCGAATGGCTACACCTTC. Translation gives CASSLRQGANGYTF.

The rearrangement links TRBV5-1 to TRBJ1-2; D gene ambiguous. Germline loops: CDR1 SGHRS, CDR2 YFSETQ. This CDR3 has 16 residues. V lost 4 bases to trimming and J lost 2 bases, with 18 bases between them. CDR3 protein: CASSRNVGRVNYGYTF. As DNA, the CDR3 is TGCGCCAGCAGCCGAAATGTGGGGAGGGTGAACTATGGCTACACCTTC.

This clone came up a few times. The V and J genes are TRBV2 and TRBJ1-1; D gene uncertain. The CDR3 runs to 14 residues. Germline CDR1 reads SNHLY; CDR2 reads FYNNEI. The ends were cut back, 2 bases at V and 4 bases at J, with 11 bases in the middle. This CDR3 is CASSERREFTEAFF. In nucleotides, the CDR3 is TGTGCCAGCAGTGAAAGGAGGGAATTCACTGAAGCTTTCTTT.